The 8 T cell receptor beta chains below were found in one sample sequenced in a study of blood T cell repertoires in COVID-19. Clones were sequenced by immunoSEQ multiplex PCR, and TCRdb holds only the in-frame ones, with some missing. The data hold some 30,000 clones, with 80% to 90% observed a single time. Sequenced: peripheral blood. The receptors derive from an elderly man with acute or convalescent COVID-19.

J is TRBJ2-3 and V is TRBV28, with D possibly matching TRBD2 (7 bases). CDR3 size: 15 residues. Germline loops: CDR1 MDHEN, CDR2 SYDVKM. V shed 7 bases and J shed 2 bases, with 16 bases lying between them. The CDR3 is CASTRGGRLTDTQYF. The CDR3 DNA reads TGTGCCAGCACTAGGGGGGGACGTCTCACAGATACGCAGTATTTT.

V gene TRBV28 combines with J gene TRBJ1-4; D remains unclear. This CDR3 spans 14 amino acids. Trimming cost V 5 bases and J 8 bases, with 15 bases left between them. Looked up from germline, CDR1 is MDHEN and CDR2 is SYDVKM. CDR3 nucleotide sequence: TGTGCCAGCAGTCCCACACGGGGTCGCGAAAAACTGTTTTTT. This gives the protein CASSPTRGREKLFF. Together with reference TRBV28 and TRBJ1-4, the CDR3 gives the full variable domain: DVKVTQSSRYLVKRTGEKVFLECVQDMDHENMFWYRQDPGLGLRLIYFSYDVKMKEKGDIPEGYSVSREKKERFSLILESASTNQTSMYLCASSPTRGREKLFFGSGTQLSVL.

The chain employs TRBV19 and TRBJ1-1; D is uncertain. The CDR3 sequence is 14 residues long. The germline gives CDR1 LNHDA, CDR2 SQIVND (reference sequence). The V end was cut by 5 bases, the J end by 2 bases, with 12 bases between. CDR3 sequence (DNA): TGTGCCAGTAGTGGCGGGCCCGCTAACACTGAAGCTTTCTTT. Encoded protein: CASSGGPANTEAFF.

The chain uses TRBV5-5 and TRBJ1-2, with D unclear. CDR3 length: 13 residues. Trimming took off 2 bases at V and 3 bases at J, with 8 bases between the two ends. CDR1 is SGHKS and CDR2 is YYEKEE in the germline V gene (reference sequence). The CDR3 reads CASSLTQDYGYTF. CDR3 DNA sequence: TGTGCCAGCAGCTTAACGCAGGACTATGGCTACACCTTC.

V is TRBV27 and J is TRBJ2-1; D may be TRBD2 (5 bases). CDR3 length: 14 residues. The V and J ends lost 5 bases and 6 bases respectively, with 14 bases between them. Germline values: CDR1 MNHEY, CDR2 SMNVEV (reference sequence). The CDR3 DNA is TGTGCCAGCAGTAATATCAGCGGTCTCAATGAGCAGTTCTTC. Encoded protein: CASSNISGLNEQFF.

The chain uses TRBV6-2 or TRBV6-3 and TRBJ2-5, with a possible D match to TRBD1 (5 bases). Germline CDR1 MNHEY, CDR2 SVGEGT. Trimming pared 6 bases from V and 5 bases from J, leaving 25 bases between. CDR3 length equals 17 residues. The CDR3 loop reads CASSPRADGKGVETQYF. The CDR3 nucleotides are TGTGCCAGCAGCCCCAGGGCGGACGGTAAAGGTGTGGAGACCCAGTACTTC.

The chain couples TRBV9 to TRBJ2-7; perhaps TRBD1 as D (6 bases). Germline V gene lookup returns CDR1 SGDLS and CDR2 YYNGEE. V shed 4 bases and J shed 2 bases, with 10 bases lying between them. This CDR3 comprises 13 residues. The chain's CDR3 is CASSLGTPYEQYF. DNA of the CDR3: TGTGCCAGCAGCCTAGGGACACCCTACGAGCAGTACTTC.

The DNA of the CDR3 is TGTGCCAGCAGTTTCTTACCCACTGGACAGGCGGACAATCAGCCCCAGCATTTT. This encodes CASSFLPTGQADNQPQHF. The chain uses TRBV28 and TRBJ1-5; 7 bases match TRBD1. The CDR3 is made up of 18 amino acids. V trimming: 3 bases; J trimming: 3 bases; junction bases outside the gene matches: 14. Per the germline V gene, CDR1 is MDHEN and CDR2 is SYDVKM. Complete variable domain (other parts from reference TRBV28 and TRBJ1-5): DVKVTQSSRYLVKRTGEKVFLECVQDMDHENMFWYRQDPGLGLRLIYFSYDVKMKEKGDIPEGYSVSREKKERFSLILESASTNQTSMYLCASSFLPTGQADNQPQHFGDGTRLSIL.